The 30 T cell receptor beta chains given below trace back to one sample, sequenced in a study of blood T cell repertoires in COVID-19 (dated by TCRdb to 2019 to 2021). Library construction relied on the immunoSEQ multiplex PCR assay. In TCRdb, the immuneACCESS table is reduced to in-frame sequences with V and J assigned. These tables do not hold every clone; where another copy was compared, an unresolved V gene accounts for under half, and the others remain unexplained. For this sample the table gives some 57,000 clones, of which nearly 90% were detected only once. The leading ten clones occupy about 13% of the sample. Sequenced: peripheral blood. The receptors originated from a man in his 60s with active COVID-19.

This clone was counted a few times. This rearrangement joins TRBV5-1 to TRBJ2-1; TRBD2 agrees at 9 bases. J gave up 5 bases and V 3 bases, and 9 bases lay outside the gene matches. The CDR3 sequence is 16 residues long. In germline, CDR1 is SGHRS, CDR2 YFSETQ. CDR3 sequence (DNA): TGCGCCAGCAGCTCTATTAGCGGGGGATTGGACAATGAGCAGTTCTTC. It translates to CASSSISGGLDNEQFF.

The chain joins TRBV4-1 to TRBJ2-2, with a weak D call TRBD2 (6 bases). Germline values: CDR1 MGHRA, CDR2 YSYEKL. The ends were cut back, 0 bases at V and 1 base at J, with 15 bases in the middle. The CDR3 totals 18 residues. The CDR3: CASSQESFPGLNTGELFF. CDR3 coding DNA: TGCGCCAGCAGCCAAGAGTCCTTTCCGGGACTGAACACCGGGGAGCTGTTTTTT.

V gene TRBV29-1 combines with J gene TRBJ1-1; D gene ambiguous. Trimming left V 2 bases short and J 0 bases short, with 13 bases between. Germline CDR1 is SQVTM and CDR2 is ANQGSEA. This CDR3 contains 15 residues. CDR3 amino acids: CSVESAVLMNTEAFF. The DNA of the CDR3 is TGCAGCGTTGAAAGTGCGGTGCTCATGAACACTGAAGCTTTCTTT.

The V gene is TRBV24-1, the J gene TRBJ2-3, with D possibly matching TRBD2 (6 bases). Between the trimmed V and J ends, which lost 5 bases and 5 bases, there was a span of 13 bases. This CDR3 is 14 amino acids long. Germline V gene sequence: CDR1 KGHDR, CDR2 SFDVKD. The CDR3 protein is CATSAFTAGDTQYF. The CDR3 nucleotides read TGTGCCACCAGTGCCTTCACAGCGGGAGATACGCAGTATTTT.

The V call is TRBV18, the J call TRBJ2-2, with 8 bases identical to TRBD1. Germline trimming cut 6 bases from V and 5 bases from J; bases unmatched to any gene: 8. The CDR3 contains 15 residues. Germline V gene lookup returns CDR1 KGHSH and CDR2 LQKENI. The CDR3 loop reads CASSPTGERTGELFF. The CDR3 coding sequence is TGTGCCAGCTCCCCGACAGGGGAAAGAACCGGGGAGCTGTTTTTT.

This chain uses TRBV29-1 with TRBJ2-1; 10 bases fit TRBD1. With 5 bases clipped from V and 7 bases from J, the junction kept 5 bases outside the gene matches. Germline V gene data show CDR1 as SQVTM and CDR2 as ANQGSEA. CDR3 length: 13 amino acids. In nucleotides, the CDR3 is TGCAGCGTTCGGGACAGGGGAGGGAATGAGCAGTTCTTC. This encodes CSVRDRGGNEQFF.

This clone was picked up a small number of times. This chain links TRBV18 with TRBJ2-5, with a weak D call TRBD1 (6 bases). This CDR3 spans 14 amino acids. The germline CDR1 and CDR2 sequences are KGHSH and LQKENI. The germline V and J ends were trimmed by 5 bases and 0 bases, with 10 bases remaining between them. CDR3 in DNA: TGTGCCAGCTCAGGACAGCTTTACCAAGAGACCCAGTACTTC. This gives the protein CASSGQLYQETQYF.

J is TRBJ1-1 and V is TRBV18; TRBD1 matches 8 bases. With 3 bases clipped from V and 7 bases from J, the junction kept 25 bases outside the gene matches. CDR1 KGHSH and CDR2 LQKENI come from the germline V gene. CDR3 length equals 20 residues. As DNA, the CDR3 is TGTGCCAGCTCACCTTTGGGACAGGCAGGCAGGATTTCGAGATCTCTTGAAGCTTTCTTT. This encodes CASSPLGQAGRISRSLEAFF. The complete variable domain, with remaining parts taken from reference TRBV18 and TRBJ1-1, reads NAGVMQNPRHLVRRRGQEARLRCSPMKGHSHVYWYRQLPEEGLKFMVYLQKENIIDESGMPKERFSAEFPKEGPSILRIQQVVRGDSAAYFCASSPLGQAGRISRSLEAFFGQGTRLTVV.

The chain joins TRBV19 to TRBJ1-2; 9 nucleotides line up with TRBD1. Germline values: CDR1 LNHDA, CDR2 SQIVND (reference sequence). There are 14 residues in the CDR3. J gave up 6 bases and V 4 bases, and 6 bases lay outside the gene matches. DNA for the CDR3: TGTGCCAGTAGTAAAGGGGACAGGGCTGATGGCTACACCTTC. Translation gives CASSKGDRADGYTF.

The chain couples TRBV5-1 to TRBJ2-3; a weak D match, TRBD2 (7 bases). The CDR3 length is 15 residues. V lost 5 bases to trimming and J lost 8 bases, with 21 bases between them. Germline V CDR1 and CDR2: SGHRS, YFSETQ. The CDR3 DNA reads TGCGCCAGCAGTCTGGAGGGGGGGCCCCTTGGTACGCAGTATTTT. This sequence encodes CASSLEGGPLGTQYF.

The J gene is TRBJ2-2, the V gene TRBV6-6; D is possibly TRBD2 (5 bases). CDR3 length: 14 residues. Deletions cut 8 bases from V and 3 bases from J, with 13 bases between. Germline loops: CDR1 MNHNY, CDR2 SVGAGI (reference sequence). The CDR3 coding sequence is TGTGCCAGCGAGGCGGGTATCCACACCGGGGAGCTGTTTTTT. This translates into CASEAGIHTGELFF.

The rearrangement links TRBV27 to TRBJ2-7; D might be TRBD2 (6 bases). V was clipped by 6 bases and J by 3 bases, with 15 bases between them. This CDR3 contains 14 residues. The germline V gene encodes CDR1 MNHEY and CDR2 SMNVEV (reference sequence). The CDR3 loop is CASRNGGKDYEQYF. Here the CDR3 DNA reads TGTGCCAGCAGAAACGGAGGGAAGGACTACGAGCAGTACTTC.

The V and J genes are TRBV14 and TRBJ2-1; 8 bases fit TRBD2. Germline V gene data show CDR1 as SGHDN and CDR2 as FVKESK. V was pared by 0 bases and J by 6 bases, with 10 bases of the junction left unmatched. The CDR3 is made up of 17 amino acids. The CDR3 region has the DNA TGTGCCAGCAGCCAAGACCGCGGGAGGAGTCTGGTCAATGAGCAGTTCTTC. This translates into CASSQDRGRSLVNEQFF.

The chain links TRBV24-1 to TRBJ2-2, with D possibly TRBD1 on 6 matching bases. The germline V gene has CDR1 KGHDR and CDR2 SFDVKD. V was shortened by 3 bases and J by 0 bases, with 10 bases between the two germline ends. CDR3 length equals 16 residues. The chain's CDR3 is CATSDLDSANTGELFF. CDR3 nucleotides: TGTGCCACCAGTGATCTGGACAGCGCGAACACCGGGGAGCTGTTTTTT.

This chain joins TRBV11-1 and TRBJ2-7; 8 positions agree with TRBD1. This CDR3 comprises 16 residues. Losses at the gene ends were 3 bases for V and 4 bases for J; bases not matched to a gene: 11. Germline V CDR1 and CDR2: SGHAT, FQDESV (reference sequence). DNA of the CDR3: TGTGCCAGCAGCTTCAGAGGAGGGACAGGCCCATACGAGCAGTACTTC. Its translation is CASSFRGGTGPYEQYF. Complete variable domain (other parts from reference TRBV11-1 and TRBJ2-7): EAEVAQSPRYKITEKSQAVAFWCDPISGHATLYWYRQILGQGPELLVQFQDESVVDDSQLPKDRFSAERLKGVDSTLKIQPAELGDSAMYLCASSFRGGTGPYEQYFGPGTRLTVT.

The genes are TRBV9 and TRBJ2-1; the D gene is possibly TRBD2 (7 bases). V dropped 4 bases and J dropped 7 bases, with 18 bases sitting between them. CDR3 length equals 15 residues. CDR1 is SGDLS, CDR2 YYNGEE, per germline. CDR3 in amino acids: CASSLRGEGGNEQFF. CDR3 sequence (DNA): TGTGCCAGCAGCCTCCGGGGGGAAGGGGGAAATGAGCAGTTCTTC.

This chain joins TRBV7-2 and TRBJ2-3; tentative D call: TRBD2 (5 bases). The V gene's germline CDR1 is SGHTA and CDR2 FQGNSA. Trimming took 8 bases from V and 6 from J, leaving 18 bases between them. The CDR3 runs to 14 residues. CDR3 sequence (DNA): TGTGCCAGCGCCCTATCCAGTGGGGAGGATACGCAGTATTTT. Protein: CASALSSGEDTQYF.

The gene calls are TRBV15 and TRBJ2-7; 11 bases align to TRBD1. There are 16 residues in the CDR3. Germline assignment: CDR1 LNHNV and CDR2 YYDKDF (reference sequence). The J segment lost 1 base and the V segment lost 1 base, leaving 3 bases of the junction unmatched. This CDR3 is CATSRGGTGGSYEQYF. CDR3 bases: TGTGCCACCAGCAGAGGCGGGACAGGGGGGTCCTACGAGCAGTACTTC.

This rearrangement joins TRBV19 to TRBJ2-5, with a weak D call TRBD2 (5 bases). The V gene's germline CDR1 is LNHDA and CDR2 SQIVND (reference sequence). The CDR3 totals 14 residues. Trimming left V 2 bases short and J 5 bases short, with 12 bases between. The CDR3 region is CASSIPGIVETQYF. The CDR3 DNA is TGTGCCAGTAGTATACCGGGGATCGTGGAGACCCAGTACTTC.

This clone occurred once. The chain recombines TRBV7-3 with TRBJ2-1; 13 nucleotides agree with TRBD2. Per the germline V gene, CDR1 is SGHTA and CDR2 is FQGTGA. This CDR3 contains 14 residues. V dropped 5 bases and J dropped 8; count of bases not matched to a gene: 3. The CDR3 coding sequence is TGTGCCAGCAGCCGGACTAGCGGGGGCTATGAGCAGTTCTTC. Protein product: CASSRTSGGYEQFF. Variable domain in full (rest from reference TRBV7-3 and TRBJ2-1): GAGVSQTPSNKVTEKGKYVELRCDPISGHTALYWYRQSLGQGPEFLIYFQGTGAADDSGLPNDRFFAVRPEGSVSTLKIQRTERGDSAVYLCASSRTSGGYEQFFGPGTRLTVL.

In its sample, this clone was seen once. As DNA, the CDR3 is TGTGCCAGCAGCCAACTTATTGGTAGCCCCTACAATGAGCAGTTCTTC. It codes for CASSQLIGSPYNEQFF. The rearrangement links TRBV7-9 to TRBJ2-1; no firm D call. Per germline, CDR1 SEHNR and CDR2 FQNEAQ (reference sequence). Trimming stripped 5 bases from V and 2 bases from J, with 16 bases between. The CDR3 totals 16 residues.

This clone was counted once. The V call is TRBV27, the J call TRBJ2-3, with TRBD2 matching 7 bases. Germline assignment: CDR1 MNHEY and CDR2 SMNVEV (reference sequence). Trimming removed 2 bases from V and 3 bases from J; junction bases left unmatched: 2. The CDR3 sequence is 14 residues long. CDR3 sequence: CASSLGTKTDTQYF. The DNA of the CDR3 is TGTGCCAGCAGTTTAGGGACTAAAACAGATACGCAGTATTTT.

The chain recombines TRBV5-4 with TRBJ2-7; D is unresolved. The CDR3 loop spans 15 amino acids. Trimming stripped 0 bases from V and 0 bases from J, with 10 bases between. Germline assignment: CDR1 SGHNT and CDR2 YYREEE (reference sequence). The CDR3 here is CASSLGRSFSYEQYF. The CDR3 nucleotides read TGTGCCAGCAGCTTGGGCAGGTCTTTCTCCTACGAGCAGTACTTC. Drawing the rest from reference TRBV5-4 and TRBJ2-7, the complete variable domain is ETGVTQSPTHLIKTRGQQVTLRCSSQSGHNTVSWYQQALGQGPQFIFQYYREEENGRGNFPPRFSGLQFPNYSSELNVNALELDDSALYLCASSLGRSFSYEQYFGPGTRLTVT.

V is TRBV4-2 and J is TRBJ2-1, with D possibly being TRBD2 (5 bases). The CDR3 runs 15 residues. CDR1 is LGHNA and CDR2 is YNFKEQ in the germline V gene. Trimming removed 0 bases at V and 4 bases at J, with 10 bases between. The CDR3 here is CASSQEPRLYNEQFF. CDR3 coding DNA: TGTGCCAGCAGCCAAGAGCCTAGACTATACAATGAGCAGTTCTTC.

The CDR3 sequence is CASSLLSRETQYF. The CDR3 DNA reads as TGTGCCAGCAGCTTACTATCACGGGAGACCCAGTACTTC. The chain carries TRBV13 and TRBJ2-5, with unresolved D. Trimming removed 2 bases from V and 5 bases from J, with 9 bases in between. CDR3 length: 13 amino acids. Germline CDR1 is PRHDT and CDR2 is FYEKMQ (reference sequence). The full variable domain, rest sourced from reference TRBV13 and TRBJ2-5, is AAGVIQSPRHLIKEKRETATLKCYPIPRHDTVYWYQQGPGQDPQFLISFYEKMQSDKGSIPDRFSAQQFSDYHSELNMSSLELGDSALYFCASSLLSRETQYFGPGTRLLVL.

The rearrangement links TRBV3-1 (or the pseudogene TRBV3-2) to TRBJ1-1, with a weak D call TRBD1 (5 bases). Germline loops: CDR1 LGHDT, CDR2 YNNKEL (reference sequence). V lost 3 bases, J lost 0 bases, and 8 bases lay in between. The CDR3 is 14 amino acids. This CDR3 is CASSHRQMNTEAFF. CDR3 DNA sequence: TGTGCCAGCAGCCATAGACAGATGAACACTGAAGCTTTCTTT.

The gene calls are TRBV5-1 and TRBJ2-5; D not certain. Trimming removed 0 bases at V and 1 base at J, with 4 bases between. The CDR3 is 13 residues long. Germline CDR1 SGHRS, CDR2 YFSETQ. CDR3 coding DNA: TGCGCCAGCAGCTTGGGGCCCCAAGAGACCCAGTACTTC. This sequence encodes CASSLGPQETQYF.

The chain recombines TRBV28 with TRBJ2-7; 8 bases agree with TRBD2. With 6 bases clipped from V and 0 bases from J, the junction kept 7 bases outside the gene matches. The CDR3 is made up of 15 amino acids. Germline V gene lookup returns CDR1 MDHEN and CDR2 SYDVKM. The CDR3 nucleotides read TGTGCCAGCAGAATAGCGGGATTGGGCTCCTACGAGCAGTACTTC. Amino acids: CASRIAGLGSYEQYF.

This rearrangement joins TRBV18 to TRBJ2-1; 7 bases line up with TRBD1. The V segment lost 3 bases and the J segment 4 bases; nucleotides outside the gene matches: 3. Germline CDR1 reads KGHSH; CDR2 reads LQKENI. The CDR3 is 14 residues long. The CDR3 DNA sequence: TGTGCCAGCTCACCTCTGGGACAGTACAATGAGCAGTTCTTC. It encodes CASSPLGQYNEQFF.

V and J are TRBV5-6 and TRBJ2-7, with D possibly matching TRBD2 (6 bases). The CDR3 runs 13 residues. Trimming removed 0 bases at V and 7 bases at J, with 11 bases between. Germline V gene data show CDR1 as SGHDT and CDR2 as YYEEEE. The CDR3 is CASSLAPGGEQYF. The CDR3 coding sequence is TGTGCCAGCAGCTTGGCCCCCGGGGGAGAGCAGTACTTC.